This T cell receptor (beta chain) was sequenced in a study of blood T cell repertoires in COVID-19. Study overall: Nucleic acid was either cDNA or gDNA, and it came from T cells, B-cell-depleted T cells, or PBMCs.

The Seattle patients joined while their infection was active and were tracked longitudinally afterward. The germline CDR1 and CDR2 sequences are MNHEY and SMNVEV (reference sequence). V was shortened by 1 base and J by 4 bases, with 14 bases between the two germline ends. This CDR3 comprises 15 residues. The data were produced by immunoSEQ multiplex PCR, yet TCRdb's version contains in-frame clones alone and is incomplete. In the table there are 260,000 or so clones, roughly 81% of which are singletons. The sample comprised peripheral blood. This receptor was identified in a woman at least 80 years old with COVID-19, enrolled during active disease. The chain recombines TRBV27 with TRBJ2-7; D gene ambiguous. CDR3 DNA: TGTGCCAGCAGTTTATTAGGCCAGGCGAGTTACGAGCAGTACTTC. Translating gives CASSLLGQASYEQYF.